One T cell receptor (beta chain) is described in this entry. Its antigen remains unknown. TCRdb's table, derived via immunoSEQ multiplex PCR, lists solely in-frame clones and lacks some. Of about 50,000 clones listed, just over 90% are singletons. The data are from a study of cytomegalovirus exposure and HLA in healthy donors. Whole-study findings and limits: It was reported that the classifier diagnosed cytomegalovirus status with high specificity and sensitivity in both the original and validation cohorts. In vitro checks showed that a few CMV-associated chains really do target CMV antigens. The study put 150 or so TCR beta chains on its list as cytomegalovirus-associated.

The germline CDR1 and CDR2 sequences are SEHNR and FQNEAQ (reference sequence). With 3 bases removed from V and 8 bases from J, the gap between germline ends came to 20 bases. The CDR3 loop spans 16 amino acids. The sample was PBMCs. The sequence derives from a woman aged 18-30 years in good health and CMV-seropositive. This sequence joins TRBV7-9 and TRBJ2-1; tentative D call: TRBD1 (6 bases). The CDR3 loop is CASSLLPGQPGDEQFF. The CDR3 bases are TGTGCCAGCAGCTTGCTCCCTGGACAACCAGGGGATGAGCAGTTCTTC.